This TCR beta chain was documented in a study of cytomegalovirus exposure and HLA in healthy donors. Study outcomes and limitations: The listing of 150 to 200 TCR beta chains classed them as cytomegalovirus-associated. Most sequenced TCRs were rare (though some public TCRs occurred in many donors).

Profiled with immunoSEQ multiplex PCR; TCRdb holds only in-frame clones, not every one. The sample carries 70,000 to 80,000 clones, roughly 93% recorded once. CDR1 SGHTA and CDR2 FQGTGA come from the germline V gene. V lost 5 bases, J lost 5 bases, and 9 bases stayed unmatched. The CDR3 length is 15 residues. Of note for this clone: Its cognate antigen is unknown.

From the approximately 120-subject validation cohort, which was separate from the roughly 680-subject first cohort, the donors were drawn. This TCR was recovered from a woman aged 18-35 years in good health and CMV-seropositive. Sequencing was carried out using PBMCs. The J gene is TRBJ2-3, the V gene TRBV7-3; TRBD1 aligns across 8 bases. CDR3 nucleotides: TGTGCCAGCAGCCCCCGCCAGGGGGCGGGAGATACGCAGTATTTT. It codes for CASSPRQGAGDTQYF.